A single sample gave rise to the 28 T cell receptor beta chains below, sequenced in a study of T cell responses to AZD1222 COVID-19 vaccine. Only in-frame clones appear in the TCRdb table, and some are missing; sequencing was by immunoSEQ multiplex PCR. The table includes around 200,000 clones, approximately 94% detected once. The sample here was peripheral blood, taken 28 days after the second AZD1222 dose. The receptors derive from an adult who received the AZD1222 COVID-19 vaccine.

The rearrangement links TRBV30 to TRBJ2-1, with 9 bases identical to TRBD2. CDR3 length: 14 amino acids. V was clipped by 3 bases and J by 5 bases; unmatched bases: 5. Germline V gene data show CDR1 as GTSNPN and CDR2 as SVGIG (reference sequence). The CDR3 protein is CAWRERGANNEQFF. CDR3 nucleotides: TGTGCCTGGAGGGAGCGGGGGGCCAACAATGAGCAGTTCTTC.

The chain uses TRBV7-2 and TRBJ1-4; D unresolved. CDR3 length: 12 amino acids. V was shortened by 1 base and J by 8 bases, with 5 bases between the two germline ends. Germline V gene lookup returns CDR1 SGHTA and CDR2 FQGNSA. The DNA of the CDR3 is TGTGCCAGCAGCTTAGTGGGAGAAAAACTGTTTTTT. It encodes CASSLVGEKLFF.

V and J are TRBV11-3 and TRBJ2-1; a possible D gene is TRBD2 (5 bases). V was pared by 1 base and J by 7 bases, with 11 bases between. This CDR3 has 14 residues. Germline loops: CDR1 SGHNT, CDR2 YENEEA. Written as DNA, the CDR3 is TGTGCCAGCAGCTTAGGTCGGACGGGAAATGAGCAGTTCTTC. It codes for CASSLGRTGNEQFF.

J is TRBJ2-6 and V is TRBV4-3; D assignment may be TRBD1 or TRBD2 (5 bases each). The CDR3 is 13 amino acids. The V gene's germline CDR1 is LGHNA and CDR2 YSLEER. The V end was cut by 5 bases, the J end by 11 bases, with 13 bases between. CDR3 sequence: CASSLRGFYVLTF. The CDR3 DNA reads TGCGCCAGCAGCTTACGGGGCTTCTACGTCCTGACTTTC.

The V and J genes are TRBV7-9 and TRBJ1-3; weak D call: TRBD1 (5 bases). Trimming removed 8 bases at V and 0 bases at J, with 14 bases between. The CDR3 contains 15 residues. Germline lookup yields CDR1 SEHNR and CDR2 FQNEAQ (reference sequence). The CDR3 DNA follows: TGTGCCAGCGGCAATGCAGGGAACTCTGGAAACACCATATATTTT. Its protein product is CASGNAGNSGNTIYF.

This rearrangement joins TRBV5-1 to TRBJ2-3; 8 bases map to TRBD2. Per germline, CDR1 SGHRS and CDR2 YFSETQ. CDR3 length equals 16 residues. The junction had 10 bases not matched to a gene; V was cut back by 6 bases and J by 1 base. CDR3 nucleotide sequence: TGCGCCAGCACCAGAAGCGGGGGAGACCGCACAGATACGCAGTATTTT. Protein: CASTRSGGDRTDTQYF.

The chain couples TRBV6-5 to TRBJ1-5; 9 bases line up with TRBD1. There are 16 residues in the CDR3. V shed 2 bases and J 2 bases; nucleotides not matched to a gene: 4. The germline V gene has CDR1 MNHEY and CDR2 SVGAGI. For the CDR3, the DNA is TGTGCCAGCAGTTACACCGGGACAGGGCGCAATCAGCCCCAGCATTTT. Protein sequence: CASSYTGTGRNQPQHF.

This clone occurred once. The chain joins TRBV27 to TRBJ2-1; weak D call: TRBD1 (5 bases). Trimming stripped 4 bases from V and 6 bases from J, with 7 bases between. CDR1 is MNHEY, CDR2 SMNVEV, per germline (reference sequence). The CDR3 contains 12 residues. CDR3 residues: CASSSQGNEQFF. The CDR3 coding sequence is TGTGCCAGCAGTTCCCAGGGCAATGAGCAGTTCTTC.

The gene calls are TRBV28 and TRBJ2-7; 16 nucleotides line up with TRBD2. V was pared by 3 bases and J by 2 bases, with 4 bases of the junction left unmatched. There are 17 residues in the CDR3. Germline-derived CDR1 and CDR2 are MDHEN and SYDVKM. CDR3 amino acids: CASSLSGTSGRAYEQYF. The CDR3 DNA sequence: TGTGCCAGCAGTTTGTCCGGGACTAGCGGGAGGGCCTACGAGCAGTACTTC.

This chain uses TRBV29-1 with TRBJ1-1, with 7 bases lining up with TRBD1. The CDR3 contains 11 residues. V dropped 6 bases and J dropped 10; count of bases not matched to a gene: 8. Germline V CDR1 and CDR2: SQVTM, ANQGSEA. CDR3 bases: TGCAGCGTGCCCATCCAGGGGGGAGCTTTCTTT. It is translated as CSVPIQGGAFF.

V and J are TRBV19 and TRBJ1-2, with D perhaps matching TRBD1 (6 bases). Germline CDR1 reads LNHDA; CDR2 reads SQIVND (reference sequence). CDR3 size: 14 residues. Trimming took 0 bases from V and 4 from J, leaving 9 bases between them. Here the CDR3 DNA reads TGTGCCAGTAGTATAGAAGTACAGGGCTATGGCTACACCTTC. It codes for CASSIEVQGYGYTF.

This rearrangement joins TRBV6-5 to TRBJ1-5; 7 bases fit TRBD1. The germline V gene has CDR1 MNHEY and CDR2 SVGAGI. The CDR3 totals 13 residues. The trim removed 7 bases at V and 4 bases at J, leaving 4 bases unmatched. In DNA, the CDR3 is TGTGCCAGCAAGGGACAGAAAAATCAGCCCCAGCATTTT. Translating gives CASKGQKNQPQHF.

This sequence joins TRBV19 and TRBJ1-5; D is uncertain. V shed 4 bases and J shed 11 bases, with 12 bases lying between them. The CDR3 runs 12 residues. Germline loops: CDR1 LNHDA, CDR2 SQIVND (reference sequence). The CDR3, as DNA: TGTGCCAGTAGTACCTACACCACGACCCAGCATTTT. It encodes CASSTYTTTQHF.

The CDR3 sequence: CASSSLMVGRRNNYGYTF. The CDR3 nucleotides are TGTGCCAGCAGTTCCCTGATGGTTGGACGCCGGAATAACTATGGCTACACCTTC. This chain connects TRBV6-2 or TRBV6-3 to TRBJ1-2; D uncertain. CDR1 and CDR2 (germline): MNHEY, SVGEGT. Trimming left V 4 bases short and J 1 base short, with 22 bases between. CDR3 length: 18 amino acids.

The V and J genes are TRBV14 and TRBJ1-3, with a possible D match to TRBD1 (5 bases). The CDR3 runs to 15 residues. The ends were cut back, 0 bases at V and 2 bases at J, with 8 bases in the middle. The V gene's germline CDR1 is SGHDN and CDR2 FVKESK. The CDR3 DNA reads TGTGCCAGCAGCCAAGATTCCAGGGCTGGAAACACCATATATTTT. Translating it yields CASSQDSRAGNTIYF.

Points on this clone: Other DNA sequences within the sample encode an identical CDR3. The V and J genes are TRBV6-5 and TRBJ1-5; D gene unclear. The CDR3 has 14 amino acids. The germline V gene has CDR1 MNHEY and CDR2 SVGAGI. V lost 7 bases and J lost 0, with 10 bases in between. This CDR3 is CASKPDYSNQPQHF. The CDR3 DNA follows: TGTGCCAGCAAACCAGATTATAGCAATCAGCCCCAGCATTTT.

The chain couples TRBV5-6 to TRBJ1-1; D call uncertain. The ends were cut back, 0 bases at V and 3 bases at J, with 3 bases in the middle. The CDR3 is made up of 12 amino acids. CDR1 is SGHDT, CDR2 YYEEEE, per germline. In nucleotides, the CDR3 is TGTGCCAGCAGCTTGGTTGACACTGAAGCTTTCTTT. This encodes CASSLVDTEAFF. The complete variable domain, with remaining parts taken from reference TRBV5-6 and TRBJ1-1, reads DAGVTQSPTHLIKTRGQQVTLRCSPKSGHDTVSWYQQALGQGPQFIFQYYEEEERQRGNFPDRFSGHQFPNYSSELNVNALLLGDSALYLCASSLVDTEAFFGQGTRLTVV.

The chain couples TRBV2 to TRBJ1-1; D is possibly TRBD1 (5 bases). The CDR3 is 15 residues long. The V end was cut by 8 bases, the J end by 0 bases, with 16 bases between. Germline-derived CDR1 and CDR2 are SNHLY and FYNNEI. CDR3 in DNA: TGTGCCAGCCCCGGGAAGGGGAGGATGAACACTGAAGCTTTCTTT. Protein: CASPGKGRMNTEAFF.

The table lists this clone with a count of one. The chain joins TRBV6-4 to TRBJ2-3; 13 bases fit TRBD2. Per germline, CDR1 MRHNA and CDR2 SNTAGT. The CDR3 sequence is 16 residues long. V lost 4 bases to trimming and J lost 6 bases; unmatched junction nucleotides: 7. The CDR3 here is CASSALGGLAGDTQYF. The CDR3, as DNA: TGTGCCAGCAGTGCCCTCGGGGGACTAGCGGGGGATACGCAGTATTTT.

This clone was seen once. The gene calls are TRBV7-2 and TRBJ2-4; D is undetermined. This CDR3 contains 15 residues. Germline CDR1 is SGHTA and CDR2 is FQGNSA. The V and J ends lost 1 base and 0 bases respectively, with 7 bases between them. DNA of the CDR3: TGTGCCAGCAGCTTAGTGACCCTAGCCAAAAACATTCAGTACTTC. This gives the protein CASSLVTLAKNIQYF.

The sample holds one count of this clone. The chain combines TRBV30 with TRBJ2-1, with D perhaps matching TRBD2 (6 bases). The V gene's germline CDR1 is GTSNPN and CDR2 SVGIG (reference sequence). V was clipped by 3 bases and J by 6 bases, with 12 bases between them. The CDR3 extends over 13 amino acids. The CDR3 region has the DNA TGTGCCTGGAGGGGGGGAGTAAGCAATGAGCAGTTCTTC. This translates into CAWRGGVSNEQFF.

This sequence joins TRBV9 and TRBJ1-2; D may be TRBD1 (5 bases). This CDR3 spans 12 amino acids. Germline CDR1 SGDLS, CDR2 YYNGEE. Deletions cut 5 bases from V and 8 bases from J, with 13 bases between. Written as DNA, the CDR3 is TGTGCCAGCAGTTTACCAGGGAACGGCTACACCTTC. Amino acids: CASSLPGNGYTF.

This clone appeared once. This chain uses TRBV19 with TRBJ1-1, with 9 bases that match TRBD1. Germline V gene lookup returns CDR1 LNHDA and CDR2 SQIVND (reference sequence). Trimming cost V 11 bases and J 0 bases; bases outside gene matches: 16. The CDR3 totals 17 residues. CDR3 DNA: TGTGCCGAAACGAACACAGGGGGCACGGGTATGAACACTGAAGCTTTCTTT. It codes for CAETNTGGTGMNTEAFF.

The CDR3 reads CASSQDLPRGNEKLFF. The CDR3 coding sequence is TGCGCCAGCAGCCAAGATCTTCCCAGGGGTAATGAAAAACTGTTTTTT. The chain has TRBV4-3 and TRBJ1-4; tentative D call: TRBD1 (6 bases). CDR3 length: 16 residues. V gave up 0 bases and J gave up 4 bases, with 12 bases separating them. The germline V gene encodes CDR1 LGHNA and CDR2 YSLEER.

The rearrangement links TRBV7-9 to TRBJ2-5, with 11 nucleotides matching TRBD2. CDR1 is SEHNR, CDR2 FQNEAQ, per germline (reference sequence). The V gene end was trimmed by 7 bases and the J gene end by 1 base; junction bases not matched to a gene: 17. The CDR3 loop spans 19 amino acids. This CDR3 is CASTHSGLAGGPGQETQYF. The CDR3 region has the DNA TGTGCCAGCACCCATTCCGGGCTAGCGGGGGGACCGGGCCAAGAGACCCAGTACTTC.

This chain joins TRBV19 and TRBJ1-2, with 7 bases aligning to TRBD1. Unmatched junction bases numbered 8, after V lost 7 bases and J lost 3 bases. The length of the CDR3 is 14 residues. The germline V gene encodes CDR1 LNHDA and CDR2 SQIVND (reference sequence). The CDR3 sequence: CASTPGQVYYGYTF. The CDR3 coding sequence is TGTGCCAGTACCCCAGGACAGGTTTACTATGGCTACACCTTC.

To note about this clone: An end of the junction differs from the germline gene, which may be a read error. The chain couples TRBV19 to TRBJ1-1; the match to TRBD1 covers 7 bases. The CDR3 totals 18 residues. CDR1 is LNHDA and CDR2 is SQIVND in the germline V gene (reference sequence). As DNA, the CDR3 is TGTGCCAGTAGTATGAGAACCCAGGGGGTCTCGCCCAGTCGTGAAACTTTCTTT. It encodes CASSMRTQGVSPSRETFF.

The rearrangement uses TRBV11-3 and TRBJ1-2; 7 bases are shared with TRBD1. J lost 5 bases, V lost 5 bases, and 2 bases had no gene match. CDR3 length equals 12 residues. Germline V CDR1 and CDR2: SGHNT, YENEEA. CDR3 region: CASSDREYGYTF. CDR3 DNA: TGTGCCAGCAGCGACAGGGAGTATGGCTACACCTTC.